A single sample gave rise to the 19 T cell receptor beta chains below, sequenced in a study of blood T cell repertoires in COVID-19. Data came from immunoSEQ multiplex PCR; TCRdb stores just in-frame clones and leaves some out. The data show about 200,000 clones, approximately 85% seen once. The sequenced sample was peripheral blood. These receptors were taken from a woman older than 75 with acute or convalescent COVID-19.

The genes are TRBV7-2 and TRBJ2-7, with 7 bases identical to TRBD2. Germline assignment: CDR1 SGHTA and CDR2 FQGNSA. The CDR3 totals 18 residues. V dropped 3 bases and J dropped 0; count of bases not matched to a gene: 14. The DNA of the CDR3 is TGTGCCAGCAGCTTTTATCCATTAGCGGGTCTCTCCTCCTACGAGCAGTACTTC. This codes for CASSFYPLAGLSSYEQYF.

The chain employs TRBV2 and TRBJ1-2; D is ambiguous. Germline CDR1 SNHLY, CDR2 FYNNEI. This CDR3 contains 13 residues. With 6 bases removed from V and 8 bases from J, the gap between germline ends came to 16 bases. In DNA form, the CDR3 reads TGTGCCAGCAGCGCCTCCCAGAGGGAAGGCTACACCTTC. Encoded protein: CASSASQREGYTF.

The CDR3 region has the DNA TGTGCCAGCAGCCTCTTGGAGGTTAATTCACCCCTCCACTTT. This gives the protein CASSLLEVNSPLHF. The J gene is TRBJ1-6, the V gene TRBV3-1 (or the pseudogene TRBV3-2); D uncertain. Germline loops: CDR1 LGHDT, CDR2 YNNKEL (reference sequence). The CDR3 is 14 residues long. Trimming removed 4 bases from V and 6 bases from J, with 10 bases in between.

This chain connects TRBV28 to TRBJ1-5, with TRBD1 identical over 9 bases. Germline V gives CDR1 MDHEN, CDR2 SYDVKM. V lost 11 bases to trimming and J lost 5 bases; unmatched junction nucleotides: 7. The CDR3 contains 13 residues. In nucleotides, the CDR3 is TGTGCCTCAACGGGACAGGGCTATCAGCCCCAGCATTTT. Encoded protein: CASTGQGYQPQHF.

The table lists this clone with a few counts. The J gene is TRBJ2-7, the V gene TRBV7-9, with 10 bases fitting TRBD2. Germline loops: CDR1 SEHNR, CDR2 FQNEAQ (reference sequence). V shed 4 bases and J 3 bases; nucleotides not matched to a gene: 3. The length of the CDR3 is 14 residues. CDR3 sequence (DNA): TGTGCCAGCAGCTCCCTAGCGGGAGTCTACGAGCAGTACTTC. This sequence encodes CASSSLAGVYEQYF.

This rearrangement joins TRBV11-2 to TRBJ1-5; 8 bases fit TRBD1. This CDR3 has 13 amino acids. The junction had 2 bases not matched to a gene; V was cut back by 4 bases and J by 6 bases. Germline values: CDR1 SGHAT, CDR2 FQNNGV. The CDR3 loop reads CASSSTGGQPQHF. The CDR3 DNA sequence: TGTGCCAGCAGCTCTACAGGGGGTCAGCCCCAGCATTTT.

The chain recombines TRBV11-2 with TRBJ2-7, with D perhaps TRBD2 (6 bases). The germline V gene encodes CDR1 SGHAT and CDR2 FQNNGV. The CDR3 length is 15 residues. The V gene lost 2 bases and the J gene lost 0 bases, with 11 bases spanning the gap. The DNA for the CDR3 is TGTGCCAGCAGCTTATCTAGCGTCTACTCCTACGAGCAGTACTTC. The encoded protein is CASSLSSVYSYEQYF.

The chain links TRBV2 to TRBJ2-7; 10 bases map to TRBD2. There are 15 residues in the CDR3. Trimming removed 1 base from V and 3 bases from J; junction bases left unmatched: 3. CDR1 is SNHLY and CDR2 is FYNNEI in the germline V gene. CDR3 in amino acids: CASSEEGLAIYEQYF. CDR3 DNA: TGTGCCAGCAGTGAAGAGGGACTAGCGATCTACGAGCAGTACTTC.

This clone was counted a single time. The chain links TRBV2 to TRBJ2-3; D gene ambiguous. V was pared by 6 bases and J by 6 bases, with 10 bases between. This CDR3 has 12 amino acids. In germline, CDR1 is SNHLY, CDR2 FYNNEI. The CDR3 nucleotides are TGTGCCAGCAGCGAGTCGTGGGATACGCAGTATTTT. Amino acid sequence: CASSESWDTQYF.

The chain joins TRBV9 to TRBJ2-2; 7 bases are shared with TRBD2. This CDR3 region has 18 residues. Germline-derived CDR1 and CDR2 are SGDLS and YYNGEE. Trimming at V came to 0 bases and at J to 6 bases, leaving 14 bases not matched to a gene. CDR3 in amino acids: CASSVGLAESLGAGELFF. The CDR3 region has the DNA TGTGCCAGCAGCGTAGGGCTAGCGGAGTCCTTGGGCGCCGGGGAGCTGTTTTTT.

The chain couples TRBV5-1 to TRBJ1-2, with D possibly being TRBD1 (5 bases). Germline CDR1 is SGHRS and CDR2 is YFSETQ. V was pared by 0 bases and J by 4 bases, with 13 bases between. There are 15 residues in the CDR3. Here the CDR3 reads CASSLVPGNPYGYTF. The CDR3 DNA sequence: TGCGCCAGCAGCTTGGTACCAGGGAATCCCTATGGCTACACCTTC.

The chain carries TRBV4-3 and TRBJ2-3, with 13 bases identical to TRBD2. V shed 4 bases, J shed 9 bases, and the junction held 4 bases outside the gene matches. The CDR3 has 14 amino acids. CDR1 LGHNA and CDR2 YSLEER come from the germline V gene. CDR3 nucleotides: TGCGCCAGCAGCCGTGGACTAGCGGGAGACACGCAGTATTTT. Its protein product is CASSRGLAGDTQYF.

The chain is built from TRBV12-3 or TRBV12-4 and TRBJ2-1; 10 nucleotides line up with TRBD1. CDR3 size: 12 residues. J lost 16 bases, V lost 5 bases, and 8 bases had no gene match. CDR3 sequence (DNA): TGTGCCAGCAGTCCCGGGGACAGGGGCCAATTCTTC. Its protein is CASSPGDRGQFF.

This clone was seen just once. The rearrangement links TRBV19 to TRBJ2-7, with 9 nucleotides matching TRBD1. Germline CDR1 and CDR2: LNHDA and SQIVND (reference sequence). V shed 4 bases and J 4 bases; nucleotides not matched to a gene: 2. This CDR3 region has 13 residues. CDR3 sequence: CASSTDRGYEQYF. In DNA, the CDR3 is TGTGCCAGTAGTACCGACAGGGGGTACGAGCAGTACTTC.

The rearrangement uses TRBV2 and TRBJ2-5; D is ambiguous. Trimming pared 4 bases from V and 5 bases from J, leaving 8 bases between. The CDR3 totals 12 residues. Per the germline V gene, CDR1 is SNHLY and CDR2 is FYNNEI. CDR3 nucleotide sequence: TGTGCCAGCAGTGGAATTCGGGAGACCCAGTACTTC. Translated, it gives CASSGIRETQYF.

Written as DNA, the CDR3 is TGTGCCAGCAGAAGGCAGGGGGTTTATGGCTACACCTTC. Translation: CASRRQGVYGYTF. The chain recombines TRBV28 with TRBJ1-2; 7 bases match TRBD1. Germline CDR1 is MDHEN and CDR2 is SYDVKM. CDR3 length equals 13 residues. V lost 6 bases and J lost 5; bases outside the gene matches: 6.

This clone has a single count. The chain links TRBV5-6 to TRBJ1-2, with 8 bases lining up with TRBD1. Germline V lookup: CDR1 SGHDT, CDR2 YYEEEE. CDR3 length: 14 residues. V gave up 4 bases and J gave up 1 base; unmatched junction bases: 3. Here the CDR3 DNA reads TGTGCCAGCAGCCCAGGACAGGGTAACTATGGCTACACCTTC. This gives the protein CASSPGQGNYGYTF.

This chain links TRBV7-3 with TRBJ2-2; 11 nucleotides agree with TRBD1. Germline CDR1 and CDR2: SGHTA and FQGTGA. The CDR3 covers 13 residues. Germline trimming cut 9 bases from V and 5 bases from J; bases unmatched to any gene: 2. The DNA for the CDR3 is TGTGCCAGAGGGACAGGGGGAACCGGGGAGCTGTTTTTT. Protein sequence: CARGTGGTGELFF.

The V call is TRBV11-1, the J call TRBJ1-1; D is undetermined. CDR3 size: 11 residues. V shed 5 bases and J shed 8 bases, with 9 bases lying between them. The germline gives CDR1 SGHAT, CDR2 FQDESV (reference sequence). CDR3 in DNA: TGTGCCAGCAGCATTACAGTGGAAGCTTTCTTT. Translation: CASSITVEAFF.